This T cell receptor beta chain was obtained from a study of blood T cell repertoires in COVID-19. Study-wide background: Both acute and convalescent COVID-19 samples were obtained from the United States, Italy and Spain. Nucleic acid was either cDNA or gDNA, and it came from T cells, B-cell-depleted T cells, or PBMCs.

In the authors' methods: Reference gene primers were amplified, and this amplification served to estimate nucleated cell counts. Profiled with immunoSEQ multiplex PCR; TCRdb holds only in-frame clones, not every one. V and J calls plus clone size are reproduced from that table; the DNA served to infer D and trimming. The sample yields tens of thousands of clones, about 90% seen once. The CDR3 loop spans 16 amino acids. Germline V gene sequence: CDR1 SNHLY, CDR2 FYNNEI. The V end lost 3 bases, the J end lost 1 base, and 14 bases lay between the germline ends. The sequence was obtained from a human donor in a cohort sampled during active COVID-19. Sequenced: peripheral blood. V and J are TRBV2 and TRBJ2-3; D is uncertain. CDR3 bases: TGTGCCAGCAGTGAGGGCCTACTGATCGGCACAGATACGCAGTATTTT. It is translated as CASSEGLLIGTDTQYF.